These 28 T cell receptor beta chains originate from one sample sequenced in a study of shared clonotypes between healthy human individuals. TCRdb's copy holds only in-frame clones and misses some; the assay was immunoSEQ multiplex PCR. This sample carries approximately 470,000 clones, around 85% of them seen once, and the ten largest clones take about an eighth. The material sequenced was PBMCs. The source is a woman in her thirties or forties in good health. Some clones in this sample may be carry-over from other donors' samples.

This clone appeared many times. Other DNA sequences in the sample encode the same CDR3. This chain uses TRBV28 with TRBJ1-1; the match to TRBD1 covers 9 bases. J gave up 4 bases and V 5 bases, and 11 bases lay outside the gene matches. This CDR3 region has 16 residues. CDR1 and CDR2 (germline): MDHEN, SYDVKM. The CDR3 nucleotides read TGTGCCAGCAGTGAGACCGGGACAGGGTATAGCACTGAAGCTTTCTTT. Amino acid sequence: CASSETGTGYSTEAFF.

J is TRBJ2-7 and V is TRBV10-3, with 7 bases identical to TRBD1. The V segment lost 6 bases and the J segment 7 bases; nucleotides outside the gene matches: 15. The CDR3 is 15 amino acids. The germline V gene has CDR1 ENHRY and CDR2 SYGVKD. CDR3 in DNA: TGTGCCATCAGCCCCGTCCGGGACAGTTCCAAGGAGCAGTACTTC. This encodes CAISPVRDSSKEQYF.

Remarks on this clone: It differs at one base from a far larger clone, so likely a read error. Different DNA sequences within this sample yield the same CDR3. The V call is TRBV29-1, the J call TRBJ1-5, with 9 positions matching TRBD1. V lost 4 bases to trimming and J lost 8 bases; unmatched junction nucleotides: 6. CDR1 is SQVTM, CDR2 ANQGSEA, per germline. The CDR3 has 13 amino acids. The CDR3 loop is CSVADRGDKPQHF. In DNA, the CDR3 is TGCAGCGTTGCGGACAGGGGCGATAAGCCCCAGCATTTT. The complete variable domain, with remaining parts taken from reference TRBV29-1 and TRBJ1-5, reads SAVISQKPSRDICQRGTSLTIQCQVDSQVTMMFWYRQQPGQSLTLIATANQGSEATYESGFVIDKFPISRPNLTFSTLTVSNMSPEDSSIYLCSVADRGDKPQHFGDGTRLSIL.

This clone appeared once. This chain connects TRBV28 to TRBJ2-5; a weak D match, TRBD2 (7 bases). CDR3 length: 14 residues. V was trimmed by 5 bases and J by 5 bases, leaving 15 bases between them. In germline, CDR1 is MDHEN, CDR2 SYDVKM. CDR3 in amino acids: CASSRGGFLETQYF. The CDR3 DNA sequence: TGTGCCAGCAGTCGCGGGGGCTTCCTGGAGACCCAGTACTTC.

This chain connects TRBV20-1 to TRBJ1-1; unclear D gene. The CDR3 has 11 residues. Germline V gene sequence: CDR1 DFQATT, CDR2 SNEGSKA (reference sequence). Trimming shortened V by 6 bases and J by 11 bases, and 16 bases separated the two germline ends. DNA for the CDR3: TGCAGTGCCCAGAGATCACACTGGGCTTTCTTT. Translation: CSAQRSHWAFF.

With regard to this clone: With a far larger clone one base away, a read error is the likely cause. V is TRBV30 and J is TRBJ2-7; 8 bases are shared with TRBD1. V was pared by 4 bases and J by 4 bases, with 12 bases of the junction left unmatched. The CDR3 is 15 residues long. Germline V gene lookup returns CDR1 GTSNPN and CDR2 SVGIG (reference sequence). The CDR3 coding sequence is TGTGCCTGGATATCCATGCAGGGGGCTTTTTACGAGCAGTACTTC. This gives the protein CAWISMQGAFYEQYF.

A few counts support this clone. The chain combines TRBV7-3 with TRBJ2-1; 10 bases agree with TRBD2. With V trimmed by 2 bases and J by 7 bases, 5 bases remained unmatched. This CDR3 comprises 15 residues. Germline V lookup: CDR1 SGHTA, CDR2 FQGTGA. The CDR3 sequence: CASSLVLAGTNEQFF. The CDR3 DNA follows: TGTGCCAGCAGCTTAGTACTAGCGGGAACAAATGAGCAGTTCTTC.

The chain joins TRBV7-9 to TRBJ2-7; the match to TRBD2 covers 7 bases. The length of the CDR3 is 14 residues. J was trimmed by 5 bases and V by 5 bases; bases with no gene match: 9. Germline V gene data show CDR1 as SEHNR and CDR2 as FQNEAQ (reference sequence). CDR3 region: CASSHRGVVNEQYF. CDR3 sequence (DNA): TGTGCCAGCAGCCACCGGGGGGTTGTGAACGAGCAGTACTTC.

This clone was recorded only once. The chain employs TRBV7-2 and TRBJ2-3, with TRBD2 matching over 10 bases. In germline, CDR1 is SGHTA, CDR2 FQGNSA. The CDR3 sequence is 17 residues long. V lost 5 bases, J lost 1 base, and 9 bases stayed unmatched. DNA for the CDR3: TGTGCCAGCAGCCCCTGGACTAGCGGACGAGGCACAGATACGCAGTATTTT. Residues: CASSPWTSGRGTDTQYF.

The genes are TRBV5-1 and TRBJ2-1; D is perhaps TRBD1 (6 bases). Germline V lookup: CDR1 SGHRS, CDR2 YFSETQ. The CDR3 has 14 residues. V gave up 0 bases and J gave up 3 bases, with 7 bases separating them. The CDR3 reads CASSLGTDYNEQFF. CDR3 nucleotide sequence: TGCGCCAGCAGCTTGGGGACAGACTACAATGAGCAGTTCTTC.

The gene calls are TRBV2 and TRBJ1-1, with no clear D. Germline CDR1 is SNHLY and CDR2 is FYNNEI. Trimming cost V 2 bases and J 5 bases, with 3 bases left between them. The CDR3 has 11 residues. CDR3 in amino acids: CASSESTEAFF. CDR3 in DNA: TGTGCCAGCAGTGAATCGACTGAAGCTTTCTTT. The full variable domain, with the rest looked up from reference TRBV2 and TRBJ1-1, is EPEVTQTPSHQVTQMGQEVILRCVPISNHLYFYWYRQILGQKVEFLVSFYNNEISEKSEIFDDQFSVERPDGSNFTLKIRSTKLEDSAMYFCASSESTEAFFGQGTRLTVV.

The chain recombines TRBV29-1 with TRBJ2-2; 8 bases agree with TRBD1. Germline CDR1 and CDR2: SQVTM and ANQGSEA. This CDR3 has 15 amino acids. V was pared by 5 bases and J by 3 bases, with 8 bases of the junction left unmatched. This CDR3 is CSVQRQGWDTGELFF. The CDR3, as DNA: TGCAGCGTTCAGAGACAGGGGTGGGACACCGGGGAGCTGTTTTTT.

On this clone: A junction boundary mismatches the germline segment, possibly from a read error. The chain combines TRBV23-1 with TRBJ2-4, with 7 bases lining up with TRBD1. TRBV23-1 is identified as an open reading frame with a role that is uncertain. The CDR3 has 15 amino acids. The CDR3 protein is CASSQSGTGVNIQYF. The DNA of the CDR3 is TGCGCCAGCAGCCAATCGGGAACAGGGGTAAACATTCAGTACTTC.

The J gene is TRBJ1-2, the V gene TRBV29-1; perhaps TRBD1 as D (5 bases). This CDR3 spans 13 amino acids. Trimming cost V 3 bases and J 2 bases, with 10 bases left between them. Germline V gene sequence: CDR1 SQVTM, CDR2 ANQGSEA. This CDR3 is CSVEGRDNYGYTF. The CDR3 DNA sequence: TGCAGCGTTGAGGGCAGGGACAACTATGGCTACACCTTC.

The count of this clone is one. This rearrangement joins TRBV6-6 to TRBJ1-2; D possibly corresponds to TRBD1 (5 bases). This CDR3 region has 14 residues. The V and J ends lost 7 bases and 4 bases respectively, with 16 bases between them. The V gene's germline CDR1 is MNHNY and CDR2 SVGAGI (reference sequence). CDR3 in DNA: TGTGCCAGCACCTCCGGGCAGGGAGGCTATGGCTACACCTTC. Translation gives CASTSGQGGYGYTF.

CDR3: CASSSRRSSYNEQFF. CDR3 DNA sequence: TGTGCCAGCAGTTCCAGGAGGAGCTCCTACAATGAGCAGTTCTTC. The chain uses TRBV28 and TRBJ2-1; the D gene is possibly TRBD2 (5 bases). There are 15 residues in the CDR3. CDR1 and CDR2 from the germline V gene are MDHEN and SYDVKM. V was clipped by 4 bases and J by 0 bases, with 10 bases between them.

The J gene is TRBJ1-4, the V gene TRBV7-9; 8 bases align to TRBD1. CDR3 length equals 16 residues. The J segment lost 6 bases and the V segment lost 1 base, leaving 7 bases of the junction unmatched. Germline V lookup: CDR1 SEHNR, CDR2 FQNEAQ (reference sequence). This CDR3 is CASSLGTGGPYEKLFF. CDR3 nucleotide sequence: TGTGCCAGCAGCTTAGGCACAGGGGGGCCCTATGAAAAACTGTTTTTT.

The CDR3 loop is CASSQDPAGPRSWGTGELFF. The DNA for the CDR3 is TGTGCCAGCAGCCAAGATCCCGCGGGCCCCAGATCGTGGGGCACCGGGGAGCTGTTTTTT. J is TRBJ2-2 and V is TRBV4-2, with a weak D call TRBD2 (5 bases). The germline CDR1 and CDR2 sequences are LGHNA and YNFKEQ. Trimming removed 0 bases from V and 4 bases from J, with 24 bases in between. The CDR3 covers 20 residues.

The gene calls are TRBV7-9 and TRBJ2-6; D is ambiguous. This CDR3 is built from 16 residues. V gave up 4 bases and J gave up 0 bases, with 10 bases separating them. Looked up from germline, CDR1 is SEHNR and CDR2 is FQNEAQ (reference sequence). The CDR3 here is CASSSIRISGANVLTF. CDR3 DNA sequence: TGTGCCAGCAGCTCGATTCGTATCTCTGGGGCCAACGTCCTGACTTTC.

This clone has only a few counts. The V call is TRBV6-6, the J call TRBJ1-5, with 7 nucleotides matching TRBD1. CDR1 MNHNY and CDR2 SVGAGI come from the germline V gene (reference sequence). V shed 6 bases and J 6 bases; nucleotides not matched to a gene: 8. This CDR3 region has 14 residues. The CDR3 nucleotides are TGTGCCAGCAGGTTGGCAGGGGGGTTTCAGCCCCAGCATTTT. Translated: CASRLAGGFQPQHF.

The genes are TRBV6-1 and TRBJ1-1; 7 positions match TRBD1. Germline V gene lookup returns CDR1 MNHNS and CDR2 SASEGT. This CDR3 has 16 residues. V shed 2 bases, J shed 5 bases, and the junction held 11 bases outside the gene matches. In DNA, the CDR3 is TGTGCCAGCAGTGAAAGGGGTGGACAGGTATTAACTGAAGCTTTCTTT. Residues: CASSERGGQVLTEAFF.

This chain joins TRBV27 and TRBJ2-7; maybe TRBD1 (5 bases). Germline CDR1 and CDR2: MNHEY and SMNVEV (reference sequence). V lost 3 bases and J lost 1, with 7 bases in between. This CDR3 is 13 amino acids long. CDR3: CASSLSGSYEQYF. The CDR3 coding sequence is TGTGCCAGCAGTTTGTCAGGGTCCTACGAGCAGTACTTC.

As regards this clone: This specimen includes other DNA sequences encoding the same CDR3. The gene calls are TRBV5-1 and TRBJ2-1; 7 bases line up with TRBD1. Per germline, CDR1 SGHRS and CDR2 YFSETQ. This CDR3 has 16 residues. V shed 8 bases, J shed 0 bases, and the junction held 11 bases outside the gene matches. CDR3 in DNA: TGCGCCAGTACACCACAGGGGCAGAGCTCCTACAATGAGCAGTTCTTC. Amino acids: CASTPQGQSSYNEQFF.

This clone occurred a few times. The genes are TRBV19 and TRBJ1-1; D is ambiguous. This CDR3 has 14 residues. Trimming took off 3 bases at V and 0 bases at J, with 8 bases between the two ends. CDR1 LNHDA and CDR2 SQIVND come from the germline V gene (reference sequence). The CDR3 loop reads CASSIYSVNTEAFF. In DNA form, the CDR3 reads TGTGCCAGTAGTATTTACAGCGTGAACACTGAAGCTTTCTTT.

This clone was observed once. This rearrangement joins TRBV6-5 to TRBJ2-3; 10 nucleotides agree with TRBD2. The CDR3 spans 15 residues. Germline V gene sequence: CDR1 MNHEY, CDR2 SVGAGI. After removal of 7 bases from V and 1 base from J, the junction contained 5 bases not matched to a gene. CDR3 nucleotides: TGTGCCAGCATCCCCGGGACTAGCGGCACAGATACGCAGTATTTT. It translates to CASIPGTSGTDTQYF.

This clone was seen a single time. A read error is likely here: a far larger clone is one base away. Different DNA sequences within this sample yield the same CDR3. This chain connects TRBV28 to TRBJ2-7; 8 nucleotides match TRBD2. The germline CDR1 and CDR2 sequences are MDHEN and SYDVKM. The CDR3 loop spans 15 amino acids. The J segment lost 2 bases and the V segment lost 5 bases, leaving 8 bases of the junction unmatched. CDR3 DNA: TGTGCCAGCAGTCTAGTAACTAGCGGTACCTACGAGCAGTACTTC. As protein: CASSLVTSGTYEQYF.

Details on this clone: This specimen includes other DNA sequences encoding the same CDR3. The chain joins TRBV19 to TRBJ1-5; D is unclear. Germline V gene data show CDR1 as LNHDA and CDR2 as SQIVND (reference sequence). V lost 1 base, J lost 4 bases, and 5 bases lay in between. CDR3 length: 13 residues. CDR3 loop: CASSIVGNQPQHF. CDR3 DNA sequence: TGTGCCAGTAGTATAGTGGGGAATCAGCCCCAGCATTTT.

J is TRBJ2-7 and V is TRBV15; D is undetermined. Trimming took 0 bases from V and 3 from J, leaving 15 bases between them. CDR1 LNHNV and CDR2 YYDKDF come from the germline V gene (reference sequence). The CDR3 covers 16 residues. CDR3 DNA: TGTGCCACCAGCAGAGATACTTGGGTGCGGATCTACGAGCAGTACTTC. Translated, it gives CATSRDTWVRIYEQYF.